Sequencing of this TCR beta chain was carried out in a study of T cells in Graves' hyperthyroidism and ophthalmopathy. Study-wide results and caveats: Expanded thyroid clonotypes (above 0.001) were mostly also found in blood.

About this clonotype: Its antigen remains unknown.

V was trimmed by 5 bases and J by 1 base, leaving 8 bases between them. Germline V gene sequence: CDR1 SQVTM, CDR2 ANQGSEA. The CDR3 loop spans 12 amino acids. TCR beta CDR3 regions were amplified from RNA. First-round RT-PCR targeting the TCR CDR3 was performed with the HTBI primer set. TCRdb re-called the multiplex PCR reads through MiXCR, storing one row per CDR3 protein. Of roughly 300,000 distinct CDR3 sequences listed, under 25% are singletons. The chain couples TRBV29-1 to TRBJ1-2, with D possibly TRBD1 on 5 matching bases. Sequenced input: blood. The sequence was collected from a woman in her fifties or sixties with Graves' hyperthyroidism. In DNA form, the CDR3 reads TGCAGCGTTATCAGGGTTAACTATGGCTACACCTTC. Translation: CSVIRVNYGYTF.